This is a list of T cell receptor beta chains from one sample in a study of blood T cell repertoires in COVID-19. The assay was immunoSEQ multiplex PCR, and TCRdb's table has in-frame clones only and misses some. The sample lists 150,000 to 200,000 clones, approximately 89% occurring once. The specimen sequenced was peripheral blood. These TCRs come from a woman in her 30s with acute or convalescent COVID-19. The CDR3 runs from the conserved cysteine through the conserved F or W. The order of the fields is D gene, V gene, J gene, CDR3 protein, CDR3 DNA. The D gene is left open where the match is weak.

D gene: TRBD2; V gene: TRBV28; J gene: TRBJ2-1; CDR3 protein: CASSSAGVVPNEQFF; CDR3 DNA: TGTGCCAGCAGTTCCGCGGGAGTGGTTCCCAATGAGCAGTTCTTC
D gene: TRBD1; V gene: TRBV7-2; J gene: TRBJ2-7; CDR3 protein: CASSSRQGRSYEQYF; CDR3 DNA: TGTGCCAGCAGCTCCCGACAGGGTAGGTCCTACGAGCAGTACTTC
D gene: .; V gene: TRBV2; J gene: TRBJ2-5; CDR3 protein: CASSGAGTFVETQYF; CDR3 DNA: TGTGCCAGCAGCGGGGCGGGAACTTTCGTGGAGACCCAGTACTTC
D gene: .; V gene: TRBV3-1/TRBV3-2; J gene: TRBJ2-2; CDR3 protein: CASSLPLRNGELFF; CDR3 DNA: TGTGCCAGCAGCCTCCCCTTGCGAAACGGGGAGCTGTTTTTT
D gene: .; V gene: TRBV28; J gene: TRBJ2-2; CDR3 protein: CATTRLDWNTGELFF; CDR3 DNA: TGTGCCACCACGAGACTCGACTGGAACACCGGGGAGCTGTTTTTT
D gene: .; V gene: TRBV7-9; J gene: TRBJ2-1; CDR3 protein: CASSFLRLLPLYNEQFF; CDR3 DNA: TGTGCCAGCAGCTTTCTCCGACTCCTACCCCTCTACAATGAGCAGTTCTTC
D gene: TRBD2; V gene: TRBV28; J gene: TRBJ2-1; CDR3 protein: CASSLSSSGRANEQFF; CDR3 DNA: TGTGCCAGCAGTTTATCATCTAGCGGGAGGGCCAATGAGCAGTTCTTC
D gene: TRBD2; V gene: TRBV4-1; J gene: TRBJ2-1; CDR3 protein: CASSQISGRVGEQFF; CDR3 DNA: TGCGCCAGCAGCCAGATCAGCGGGAGGGTAGGTGAGCAGTTCTTC
D gene: .; V gene: TRBV4-1; J gene: TRBJ2-2; CDR3 protein: CASSQEVGGANTGELFF; CDR3 DNA: TGCGCCAGCAGCCAAGAAGTCGGTGGAGCGAACACCGGGGAGCTGTTTTTT
D gene: TRBD1; V gene: TRBV2; J gene: TRBJ2-5; CDR3 protein: CASSDRAIETQYF; CDR3 DNA: TGTGCCAGCAGCGACAGGGCCATTGAGACCCAGTACTTC
D gene: .; V gene: TRBV18; J gene: TRBJ1-1; CDR3 protein: CASSPGSHSAEAFF; CDR3 DNA: TGTGCCAGCTCACCGGGCAGTCACTCGGCTGAAGCTTTCTTT
D gene: TRBD2; V gene: TRBV9; J gene: TRBJ2-3; CDR3 protein: CASSIAGADTQYF; CDR3 DNA: TGTGCCAGCTCCATAGCGGGAGCAGATACGCAGTATTTT
D gene: .; V gene: TRBV28; J gene: TRBJ2-1; CDR3 protein: CAVRSGNEQFF; CDR3 DNA: TGTGCCGTTCGTAGCGGCAATGAGCAGTTCTTC
D gene: TRBD1; V gene: TRBV4-1; J gene: TRBJ2-1; CDR3 protein: CASSQVRTGEDEQFF; CDR3 DNA: TGCGCCAGCAGCCAAGTGCGGACAGGGGAAGATGAGCAGTTCTTC
D gene: TRBD1; V gene: TRBV7-8; J gene: TRBJ2-3; CDR3 protein: CASSLVGGATDTQYF; CDR3 DNA: TGTGCCAGCAGCTTGGTAGGGGGCGCAACCGATACGCAGTATTTT